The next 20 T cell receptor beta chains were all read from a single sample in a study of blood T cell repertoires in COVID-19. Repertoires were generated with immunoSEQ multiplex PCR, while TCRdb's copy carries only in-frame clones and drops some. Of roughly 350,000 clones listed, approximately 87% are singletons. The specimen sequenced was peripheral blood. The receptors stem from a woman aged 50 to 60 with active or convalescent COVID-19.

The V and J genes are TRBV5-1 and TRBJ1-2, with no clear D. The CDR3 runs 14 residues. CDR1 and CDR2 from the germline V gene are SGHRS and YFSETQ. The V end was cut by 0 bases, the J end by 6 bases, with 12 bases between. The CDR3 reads CASSLDSPIDGYTF. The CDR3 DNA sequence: TGCGCCAGCAGCTTGGATTCCCCTATTGATGGCTACACCTTC.

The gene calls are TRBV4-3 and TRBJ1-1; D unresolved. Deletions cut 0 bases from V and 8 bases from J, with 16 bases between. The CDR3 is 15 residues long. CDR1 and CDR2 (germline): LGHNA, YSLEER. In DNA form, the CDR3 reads TGCGCCAGCAGCCAAGATGAGGGTTTGAGCCGAGAAGCTTTCTTT. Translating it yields CASSQDEGLSREAFF.

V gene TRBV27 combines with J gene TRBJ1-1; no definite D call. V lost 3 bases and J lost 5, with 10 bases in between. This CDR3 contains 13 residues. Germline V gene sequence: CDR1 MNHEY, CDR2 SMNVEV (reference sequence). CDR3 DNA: TGTGCCAGCAGTTTTGGAGGTGGAACTGAAGCTTTCTTT. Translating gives CASSFGGGTEAFF.

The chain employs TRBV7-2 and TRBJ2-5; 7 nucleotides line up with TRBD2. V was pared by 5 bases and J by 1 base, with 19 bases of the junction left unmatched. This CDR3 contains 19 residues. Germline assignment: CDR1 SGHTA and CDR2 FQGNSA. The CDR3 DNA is TGTGCCAGCAGCACTCAAGCGGGACCAACCGGGGGGTCCCAAGAGACCCAGTACTTC. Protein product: CASSTQAGPTGGSQETQYF.

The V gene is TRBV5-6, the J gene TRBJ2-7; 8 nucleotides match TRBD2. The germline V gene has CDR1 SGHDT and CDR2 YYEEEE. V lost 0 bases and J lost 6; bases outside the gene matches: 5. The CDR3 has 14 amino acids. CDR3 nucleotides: TGTGCCAGCAGCTTGGCGGGGGGGACTCCCGAGCAGTACTTC. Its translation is CASSLAGGTPEQYF. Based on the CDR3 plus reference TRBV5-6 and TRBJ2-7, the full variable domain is DAGVTQSPTHLIKTRGQQVTLRCSPKSGHDTVSWYQQALGQGPQFIFQYYEEEERQRGNFPDRFSGHQFPNYSSELNVNALLLGDSALYLCASSLAGGTPEQYFGPGTRLTVT.

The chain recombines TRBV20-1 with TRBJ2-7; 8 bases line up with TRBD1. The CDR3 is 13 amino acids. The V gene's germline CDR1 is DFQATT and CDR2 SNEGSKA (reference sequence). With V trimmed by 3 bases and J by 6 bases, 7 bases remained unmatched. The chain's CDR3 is CSASRQGLSEQYF. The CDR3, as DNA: TGCAGTGCTAGTAGACAGGGGCTTTCCGAGCAGTACTTC.

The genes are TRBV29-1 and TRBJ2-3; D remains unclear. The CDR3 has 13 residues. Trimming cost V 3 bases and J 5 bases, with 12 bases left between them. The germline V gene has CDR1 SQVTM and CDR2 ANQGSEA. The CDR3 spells CSVDAGRGDTQYF. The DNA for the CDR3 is TGCAGCGTTGATGCCGGCCGAGGAGATACGCAGTATTTT.

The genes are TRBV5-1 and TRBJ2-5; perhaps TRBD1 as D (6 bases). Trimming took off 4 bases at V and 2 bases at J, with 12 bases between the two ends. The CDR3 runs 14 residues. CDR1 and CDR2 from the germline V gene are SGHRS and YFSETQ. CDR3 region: CASSLRDTQETQYF. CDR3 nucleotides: TGCGCCAGCAGCCTACGGGACACTCAAGAGACCCAGTACTTC.

Here the CDR3 DNA reads TGCAGCGTTGGACTAGCGGGGTCTGACGAGCAGTACTTC. Its translation: CSVGLAGSDEQYF. J is TRBJ2-7 and V is TRBV29-1, with TRBD2 matching 11 bases. The V and J ends lost 4 bases and 5 bases, in that order; junction bases with no gene match: 4. The CDR3 is made up of 13 amino acids. Germline lookup yields CDR1 SQVTM and CDR2 ANQGSEA.

The chain's CDR3 is CASSTTLNTQYF. In nucleotides, the CDR3 is TGTGCCAGCTCAACTACCCTAAATACGCAGTATTTT. This chain joins TRBV18 and TRBJ2-3; no firm D call. Germline CDR1 KGHSH, CDR2 LQKENI. Trimming took 5 bases from V and 7 from J, leaving 10 bases between them. The CDR3 loop spans 12 amino acids.

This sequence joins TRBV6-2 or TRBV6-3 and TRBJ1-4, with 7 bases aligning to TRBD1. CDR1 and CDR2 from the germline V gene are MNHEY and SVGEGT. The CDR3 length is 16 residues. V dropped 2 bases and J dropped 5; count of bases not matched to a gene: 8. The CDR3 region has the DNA TGTGCCAGCAGTTACGTGAGGGGGCGAGAGAATGAAAAACTGTTTTTT. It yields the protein CASSYVRGRENEKLFF.

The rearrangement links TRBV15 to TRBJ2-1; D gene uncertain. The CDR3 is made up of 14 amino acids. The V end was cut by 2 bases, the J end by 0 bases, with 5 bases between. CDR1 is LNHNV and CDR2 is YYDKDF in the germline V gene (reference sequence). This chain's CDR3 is CATSRSLSYNEQFF. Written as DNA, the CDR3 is TGTGCCACCAGCAGATCTCTCTCCTACAATGAGCAGTTCTTC.

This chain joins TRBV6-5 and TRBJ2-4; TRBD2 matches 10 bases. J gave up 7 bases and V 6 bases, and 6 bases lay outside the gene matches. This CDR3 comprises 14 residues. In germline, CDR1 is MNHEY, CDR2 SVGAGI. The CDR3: CASRGTSDRNIQYF. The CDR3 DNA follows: TGTGCCAGCAGGGGGACTAGCGACCGTAACATTCAGTACTTC.

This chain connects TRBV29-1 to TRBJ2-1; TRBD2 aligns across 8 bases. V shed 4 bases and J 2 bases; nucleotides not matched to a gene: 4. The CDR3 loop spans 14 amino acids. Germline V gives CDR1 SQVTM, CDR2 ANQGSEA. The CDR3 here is CSVVRGGAYNEQFF. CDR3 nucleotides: TGCAGCGTTGTTCGGGGGGGCGCCTACAATGAGCAGTTCTTC.

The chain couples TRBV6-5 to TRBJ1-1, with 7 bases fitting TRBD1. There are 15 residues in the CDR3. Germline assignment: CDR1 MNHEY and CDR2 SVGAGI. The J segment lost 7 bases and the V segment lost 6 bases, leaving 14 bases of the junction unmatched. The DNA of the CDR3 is TGTGCCAGCAGCCTAACTCAAGACAGGGCTGTTGAAGCTTTCTTT. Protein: CASSLTQDRAVEAFF.

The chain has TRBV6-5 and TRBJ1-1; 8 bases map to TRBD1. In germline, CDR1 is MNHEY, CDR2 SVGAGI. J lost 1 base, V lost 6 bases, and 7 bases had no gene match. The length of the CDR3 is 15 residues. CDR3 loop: CASRYQGAGNTEAFF. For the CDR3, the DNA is TGTGCCAGCAGATACCAGGGGGCGGGGAACACTGAAGCTTTCTTT.

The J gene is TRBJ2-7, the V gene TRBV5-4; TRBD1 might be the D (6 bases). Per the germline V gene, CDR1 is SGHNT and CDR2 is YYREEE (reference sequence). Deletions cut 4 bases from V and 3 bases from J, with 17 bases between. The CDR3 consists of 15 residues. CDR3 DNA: TGTGCCAGCAGCGGTGGGACAAAGGATTTCTACGAGCAGTACTTC. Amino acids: CASSGGTKDFYEQYF.

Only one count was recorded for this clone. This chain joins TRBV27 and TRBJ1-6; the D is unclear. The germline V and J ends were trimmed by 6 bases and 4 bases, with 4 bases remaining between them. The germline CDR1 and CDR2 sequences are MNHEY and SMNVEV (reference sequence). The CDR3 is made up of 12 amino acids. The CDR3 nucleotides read TGTGCCAGCAGCCTATATAATTCACCCCTCCACTTT. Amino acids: CASSLYNSPLHF.

The CDR3 sequence is CASSLSPSNYGYTF. The DNA of the CDR3 is TGTGCCAGCAGCTTGTCCCCCTCTAACTATGGCTACACCTTC. The V call is TRBV5-8, the J call TRBJ1-2; D unresolved. Deletions cut 1 base from V and 0 bases from J, with 7 bases between. The CDR3 is 14 residues long. Looked up from germline, CDR1 is SGHTS and CDR2 is YDEGEE.

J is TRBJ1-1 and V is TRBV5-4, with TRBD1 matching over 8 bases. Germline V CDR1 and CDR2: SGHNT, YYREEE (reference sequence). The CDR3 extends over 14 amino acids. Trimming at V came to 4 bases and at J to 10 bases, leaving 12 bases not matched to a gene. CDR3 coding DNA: TGTGCCAGCAGCCCCCCGGGACAGGTTGTGGGAGCTTTCTTT. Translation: CASSPPGQVVGAFF.